This is a list of T cell receptor beta chains from one sample in a study of cytomegalovirus exposure and HLA in healthy donors. This table comes from immunoSEQ multiplex PCR, and its TCRdb copy is limited to in-frame clones, with some not included. The sample has 95,000 to 150,000 clones, 50% to 80% seen once; the top ten hold approximately 8.5%. The sequenced material came from PBMCs. The receptor source for this set is a woman in her thirties or forties in good health and CMV-seropositive. Each CDR3 is given with its conserved first and last residue. Fields, in order: J gene, V gene, D gene, clone size, CDR3 DNA, CDR3 protein. A D gene is named only where the DNA matches it firmly. Size is omitted from some rows. Given values are once, few, many or a class for expanded clones.

>TRBJ1-3|TRBV6-1|.|few
TGTGCCAGCAGTGAAGGTGGGGCGGACACCATATATTTT
CASSEGGADTIYF
>TRBJ1-4|TRBV11-2|.|.
TGTGCCAGCAGCTTTGCGGGTGAAAAACTGTTTTTT
CASSFAGEKLFF
>TRBJ2-5|TRBV27|TRBD1|.
TGTGCCAGCAGTTTCGGACAGGGGAACCAAGAGACCCAGTACTTC
CASSFGQGNQETQYF
>TRBJ2-5|TRBV7-2|.|few
TGTGCCAGCAGCTCCACAGGGAATCGGGAGACCCAGTACTTC
CASSSTGNRETQYF
>TRBJ1-2|TRBV19|.|.
TGTGCCAGTAGTATAAGAGGTGGCTACACCTTC
CASSIRGGYTF
>TRBJ1-2|TRBV5-1|.|few
TGCGCCAGCAGCTTGGACAGGGTGAATGGCTACACCTTC
CASSLDRVNGYTF
>TRBJ2-7|TRBV29-1|TRBD2|.
TGCAGCGTTGTGCCCAGCGGGGTTTACGAGCAGTACTTC
CSVVPSGVYEQYF
>TRBJ2-2|TRBV9|.|.
TGTGCCAGCAGCGTAGGGCCCACCACCGGGGAGCTGTTTTTT
CASSVGPTTGELFF
>TRBJ2-2|TRBV30|TRBD2|.
TGTGCCTCCTTAGCGGGGGGCCATACCGGGGAGCTGTTTTTT
CASLAGGHTGELFF
>TRBJ1-5|TRBV29-1|.|.
TGCAGCGTCCTCTCCGGGGGGAATCAGCCCCAGCATTTT
CSVLSGGNQPQHF
>TRBJ2-5|TRBV27|.|.
TGTGCCAGCAGGTTAGACAACCAAGAGACCCAGTACTTC
CASRLDNQETQYF
>TRBJ2-7|TRBV14|.|.
TGTGCCAGCAGCCAAAGAGGGCTCTCCTACGAGCAGTACTTC
CASSQRGLSYEQYF
>TRBJ1-4|TRBV30|.|.
TGTGCCTGGAGTGTAAAACAGAATAATGAAAAACTGTTTTTT
CAWSVKQNNEKLFF
>TRBJ2-2|TRBV11-2|.|.
TGTGCCAGCAGCCAAATACCAGGGACCGGGGAGCTGTTTTTT
CASSQIPGTGELFF
>TRBJ2-5|TRBV19|.|once
TGTGCCAGTAGTATAGTTAAGGGGGGGGAGACCCAGTACTTC
CASSIVKGGETQYF
>TRBJ2-1|TRBV7-9|TRBD1|.
TGTGCCAGCAGCTTAGTCGGGACAGGGGATGAGCAGTTCTTC
CASSLVGTGDEQFF
>TRBJ2-1|TRBV6-4|TRBD2|.
TGTGCCAGCAGTCTACTAGCGGGAGAGGGGTATGAGCAGTTCTTC
CASSLLAGEGYEQFF
>TRBJ2-1|TRBV19|TRBD1|.
TGTGCCAGTAGTCCCCGCGGACAGGGTATGGGGAATGAGCAGTTCTTC
CASSPRGQGMGNEQFF
>TRBJ2-7|TRBV10-3|.|.
TGTGCCATCAGTGATCCCTCAGGGTACTACGAGCAGTACTTC
CAISDPSGYYEQYF
>TRBJ2-2|TRBV29-1|.|.
TGCAGCGTTCAACCGGGACAGAACACCGGGGAGCTGTTTTTT
CSVQPGQNTGELFF
>TRBJ2-7|TRBV27|.|once
TGTGCCAGCAGTTTAACCCATCTAGTGCGCGCCGAGCAGTACTTC
CASSLTHLVRAEQYF
>TRBJ2-5|TRBV27|.|few
TGTGCCAGCAGTTTATCGCCGGGTCCTCAAGAGACCCAGTACTTC
CASSLSPGPQETQYF
>TRBJ1-1|TRBV18|.|.
TGTGCCAGCTCACCACTTACAGACATGAACACTGAAGCTTTCTTT
CASSPLTDMNTEAFF
>TRBJ2-7|TRBV6-1|.|.
TGTGCCAGCAGCAGATACATGTACGAGCAGTACTTC
CASSRYMYEQYF
>TRBJ2-5|TRBV29-1|.|.
TGCAGCGTTGAGAGACGGGAAGAGACCCAGTACTTC
CSVERREETQYF
>TRBJ2-2|TRBV9|.|few
TGTGCCAGCAGCTCGCAGTCCGCCGGGGAGCTGTTTTTT
CASSSQSAGELFF
>TRBJ2-1|TRBV5-1|TRBD1|.
TGCGCCAGCAGCTTGGGGGACAGGGGAACTTACAATGAGCAGTTCTTC
CASSLGDRGTYNEQFF
>TRBJ1-1|TRBV19|.|once
TGTGCCAGTAGTCCACAGGCCATGGAGACTGAAGCTTTCTTT
CASSPQAMETEAFF
>TRBJ2-1|TRBV28|TRBD2|.
TGTGCCAGCAGGTTGCGGGAGGGCCTAGGGAATGAGCAGTTCTTC
CASRLREGLGNEQFF
>TRBJ2-2|TRBV30|.|.
TGTGCCTGGAGTGCGGACATAAACACCGGGGAGCTGTTTTTT
CAWSADINTGELFF
>TRBJ2-7|TRBV7-3|.|.
TGTGCCAGCAGCTTACGGGGGAACAGTCCGGAGCAGTACTTC
CASSLRGNSPEQYF